The text below deals with one T cell receptor beta chain. No antigen is known for it. The sample originates from a study of T cell responses to AZD1222 COVID-19 vaccine. General study findings and limits: Nearly half of spike-specific TCRs reportedly target variant regions that are unmutated in the B.1.351 and B.1.1.7 variants. Baseline seropositivity occurred in only a handful of AZD1222 recipients.

Assay used: immunoSEQ multiplex PCR; TCRdb lists only in-frame clones, some missing. This sample has some 130,000 clones, with over 75% found just once. This TCR was recovered from an adult in good health. The source was peripheral blood, collected on day 0 of MenACWY control vaccination.

This CDR3 reads CASSFGGEVWTEAFF. The CDR3, as DNA: TGCGCCAGCAGCTTTGGAGGGGAGGTATGGACTGAAGCTTTCTTT. V usage is TRBV5-1 and J usage is TRBJ1-1, with a tentative D call TRBD1 (5 bases). The CDR3 is 15 residues long. The V end was cut by 2 bases, the J end by 5 bases, with 16 bases between. Looked up from germline, CDR1 is SGHRS and CDR2 is YFSETQ. Full variable domain (rest looked up from reference TRBV5-1 and TRBJ1-1): KAGVTQTPRYLIKTRGQQVTLSCSPISGHRSVSWYQQTPGQGLQFLFEYFSETQRNKGNFPGRFSGRQFSNSRSEMNVSTLELGDSALYLCASSFGGEVWTEAFFGQGTRLTVV.